This T cell receptor (beta chain) originates from a study of radiation and T cells in renal cell carcinoma. The study, taken as a whole, reports: Top tumor clonotypes rose in blood 2 weeks post-radiation, then contracted.

Time point denoted: blood 2 weeks post-SBRT. Specified treatment: 15 Gy SBRT to primary tumor, nephrectomy 4 weeks later. Profiled with immunoSEQ multiplex PCR; TCRdb holds only in-frame clones, not every one. The repertoire holds roughly 120,000 clones, with approximately 80% as singletons. The V gene lost 2 bases and the J gene lost 12 bases, with 16 bases spanning the gap. Germline values: CDR1 MDHEN, CDR2 SYDVKM. This CDR3 spans 14 amino acids. In regard to this clone: Its antigen is unknown.

This chain uses TRBV28 with TRBJ1-4; D remains ambiguous. Sequencing was performed on blood, taken from a patient whose treatment included radiotherapy and nephrectomy. The TCR originated in a woman aged 60-75 years with renal cell carcinoma. CDR3 protein: CASSLRAPSQELFF. The CDR3 region has the DNA TGTGCCAGCAGTTTACGGGCCCCCAGTCAGGAACTGTTTTTT.